Described below is a single T cell receptor (beta chain) sequence and its context. Its binding antigen is unknown. Within one base of it there is no much larger clone, and no base qualities were kept. The sample originates from a study of shared clonotypes between healthy human individuals (dated by TCRdb to 2020 to 2021). Broadly, across the study: The cohort included a few men and two women between 18 and 49 years of age. For each donor, CD4 naive and CD4 memory were each run on three plates, CD8 naive on two plates, and CD8 memory on one plate. The study deeply sequenced blood TCR repertoires of 5 or 6 healthy adults to estimate repertoire size and the extent of clonotype sharing between individuals. To increase sequencing depth and limit assay-specific biases, different laboratories used diverse techniques to prepare libraries and sequence TCR repertoires. Per donor, leukapheresis produced somewhere between about 0.94 and 9.5 billion PBMCs.

The investigation overall reported the following: Rarefaction of sorted-subset datasets indicated incomplete sequencing despite the large sequencing depth. Because the study included only a small number of donors, the genetic and exposure-history diversity represented was limited. Sampling was restricted to blood, and TCR repertoires in tissues likely differ from the TCR repertoires found in blood. Naive subsets generally had larger estimated clonotype richness than memory subsets did. Clonotypes shared by all four sorted-subset donors showed higher generation probabilities than non-shared clonotypes. Pairwise subsampling indicated that sequencing depth was expected to affect the degree of clonotype sharing among donors. Across a handful of donors, about 5.2% of naive CD4, approximately 3.6% of naive CD8, about 2.3% of memory CD4, and 0.4% of memory CD8 clonotypes were shared.

Donors were healthy HIV-negative adults with no recently reported acute infections or vaccinations. Only Caucasian adults living in Nashville, Tennessee, USA were represented among the donors. Magnetic negative selection was used to enrich CD4+ T cells, after which naive cells were positively selected on CD45RA and the negative fraction became the memory subset. Blood was obtained by leukapheresis, after which PBMCs were separated by Ficoll-Histopaque density gradient centrifugation and cryopreserved in liquid nitrogen vapor phase. Purity and quantity of every magnetically sorted T cell population were checked by analytical flow cytometry. From each sorted fraction, genomic DNA was isolated and quantified by UV absorbance on a Nanodrop 2000c. The junction shows trimming of 0 bases on V and 7 bases on J, plus 10 bases between the germline ends. The germline V gene provides CDR1 LGHNA and CDR2 YNFKEQ. There are 14 amino acids in the CDR3, from cysteine to phenylalanine inclusive. The DNA shown is the 42-base CDR3, in frame from base 1.

Using the deep immunoSEQ assay, TCR CDR3 regions were amplified from genomic DNA by multiplex PCR. For each cell subset, the extracted genomic DNA was distributed evenly across all wells of several immunoSEQ 96-well plates, and each plate served as one replicate. For sorted subsets, around 0.2 ug of genomic DNA, equivalent to tens of thousands of T cell genomes, went into each replicate PCR. Purified libraries were quantified with a Qubit 3.0 fluorometer, sized on a Bioanalyzer 2100, and re-quantified with the KAPA Library Quantification kit. A separate single-read 150-cycle Illumina NextSeq 550 flow cell was used to sequence each immunoSEQ 96-well plate. In the original analysis: Because only junctional sequences without quality scores were contained in the immunoSEQ output, filtering matching that applied to full-length reads could not be performed. Sequences were annotated with PyIR, a Python wrapper for IgBLAST v1.9, using IMGT germline references to assign V/J genes and CDR3. Any read was removed if the V/J assignment was weak (E-value above 1e-6), the CDR3 was missing, or the read contained stop codons, out-of-frame junctions, or ambiguous translated residues. V3J clonotypes were defined by identical inferred V gene, J gene, and CDR3 amino acid sequence. The percentage overlap between two repertoires was calculated by dividing the number of shared unique clonotypes by the size of the smaller repertoire. Richness of each repertoire was evaluated using RTK rarefaction, the Chao1 estimator, and Recon v2.1 estimates of unobserved clonotypes. OLGA was used to compute generation probabilities for all TCRbeta clonotypes that the gDNA method yielded from a few donors. This immuneACCESS table, as held by TCRdb, lists in-frame sequences with V and J called but not all clones. Of the missing ones, under half trace to an unresolved V gene in checked studies; the others have no known cause. The V and J calls and clone size are taken from that table; D and trimming were inferred from the DNA. The sample table contains 2 million to 2.5 million clones; only one count was recorded for roughly 90% of them. Approximately 0.4% of the sample is held by the ten biggest clonotypes.

This TCR was sampled from a young man in good health. Some clones in this sample may be carry-over from other donors' samples. Input material: naive CD4+ T cells from PBMCs. According to the study, the label for this sample's cell subset or site signals: CD45RA+ positively selected. The receptor chain draws on TRBV4-2 and TRBJ2-1; no D gene call is confident. The CDR3 corresponds to CASSQDSRSNEQFF. The sequenced DNA is TGTGCCAGCAGCCAAGATTCCAGGTCTAATGAGCAGTTCTTC.